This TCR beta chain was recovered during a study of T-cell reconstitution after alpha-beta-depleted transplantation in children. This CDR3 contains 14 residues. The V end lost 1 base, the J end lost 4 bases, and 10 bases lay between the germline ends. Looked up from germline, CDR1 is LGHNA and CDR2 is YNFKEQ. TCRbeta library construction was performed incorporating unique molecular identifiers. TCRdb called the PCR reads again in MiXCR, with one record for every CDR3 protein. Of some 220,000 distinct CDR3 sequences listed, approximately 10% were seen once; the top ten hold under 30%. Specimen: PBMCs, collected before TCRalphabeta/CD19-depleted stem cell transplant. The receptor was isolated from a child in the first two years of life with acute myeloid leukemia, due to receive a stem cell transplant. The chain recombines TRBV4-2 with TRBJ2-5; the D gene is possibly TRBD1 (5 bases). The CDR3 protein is CASSQGTRGETQYF. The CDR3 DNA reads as TGTGCCAGCAGCCAAGGTACAAGGGGAGAGACCCAGTACTTC.